The 28 T cell receptor beta chains in this list originate from one sample, sequenced in a study of blood T cell repertoires in COVID-19 (dated by TCRdb to about 2020). Libraries were constructed by the immunoSEQ multiplex PCR assay. What TCRdb holds here is the immuneACCESS table cut down to in-frame rearrangements. Part of the clones is not present; checked against another copy, under half of the missing clones reflect an unresolved V gene, and the others are unexplained. The sample table lists about 350,000 clones, 88% of them with a count of one. The ten most abundant clones make up over 1% of the sample. Material for sequencing was PBMCs or T cells enriched from blood (not recorded which). These receptors were collected from a woman aged 25-40 years who had been exposed to COVID-19.

The gene calls are TRBV24-1 and TRBJ2-2; TRBD1 is a possible D gene (5 bases). The V gene's germline CDR1 is KGHDR and CDR2 SFDVKD. This CDR3 region has 19 residues. V lost 1 base to trimming and J lost 0 bases, with 17 bases between them. The CDR3 nucleotides read TGTGCCACCAGTGATTTCCCGACAGTACTGCCCTCGAACACCGGGGAGCTGTTTTTT. This codes for CATSDFPTVLPSNTGELFF.

The chain uses TRBV19 and TRBJ1-1; 7 bases line up with TRBD1. The CDR3 is 15 amino acids. Germline trimming cut 5 bases from V and 0 bases from J; bases unmatched to any gene: 6. Germline assignment: CDR1 LNHDA and CDR2 SQIVND (reference sequence). CDR3 residues: CASSLRGQLNTEAFF. DNA for the CDR3: TGTGCCAGTAGTTTGCGGGGACAGCTGAACACTGAAGCTTTCTTT.

The chain joins TRBV7-3 to TRBJ1-5; perhaps TRBD1 as D (5 bases). Trimming left V 2 bases short and J 5 bases short, with 34 bases between. Germline-derived CDR1 and CDR2 are SGHTA and FQGTGA. The length of the CDR3 is 22 residues. DNA for the CDR3: TGTGCCAGCAGCTTACCCCGGGGGACCACGGAGCCCAATTTCACGGGGGATCAGCCCCAGCATTTT. It codes for CASSLPRGTTEPNFTGDQPQHF.

The chain is built from TRBV28 and TRBJ2-7; 7 bases match TRBD1. This CDR3 is 14 amino acids long. Trimming removed 4 bases from V and 2 bases from J; junction bases left unmatched: 5. Germline V gene lookup returns CDR1 MDHEN and CDR2 SYDVKM. DNA of the CDR3: TGTGCCAGCAGTTGGACAGGTCTTCCCTACGAGCAGTACTTC. Its protein is CASSWTGLPYEQYF.

For the CDR3, the DNA is TGTGCCAGCAGCTTAGATCTGGGGGGTTACTCCTACGAGCAGTACTTC. Protein sequence: CASSLDLGGYSYEQYF. V and J are TRBV11-2 and TRBJ2-7, with D maybe TRBD2 (6 bases). Germline CDR1 is SGHAT and CDR2 is FQNNGV. This CDR3 comprises 16 residues. The ends were cut back, 0 bases at V and 0 bases at J, with 12 bases in the middle.

The V gene is TRBV3-1 (or the pseudogene TRBV3-2), the J gene TRBJ2-7; D may be TRBD1 (6 bases). The CDR3 length is 13 residues. Per germline, CDR1 LGHDT and CDR2 YNNKEL (reference sequence). V gave up 5 bases and J gave up 3 bases, with 11 bases separating them. CDR3 in DNA: TGTGCCAGCAGCTTACCACAGGGCTACGAGCAGTACTTC. The encoded protein is CASSLPQGYEQYF.

This clone was counted a single time. The rearrangement joins TRBV28 to TRBJ1-1; the match to TRBD1 covers 12 bases. The junction had 11 bases not matched to a gene; V was cut back by 5 bases and J by 10 bases. Germline CDR1 and CDR2: MDHEN and SYDVKM. The CDR3 has 15 amino acids. The CDR3 DNA sequence: TGTGCCAGCAGTACCCCCGGGACAGGGGGCGGGAGAGCTTTCTTT. This encodes CASSTPGTGGGRAFF.

In DNA, the CDR3 is TGTGCCAGCAGTGGAGCTAGCGGGGGGGACAATGAGCAGTTCTTC. Translating gives CASSGASGGDNEQFF. This sequence joins TRBV6-4 and TRBJ2-1; the match to TRBD2 covers 12 bases. Germline trimming cut 4 bases from V and 5 bases from J; bases unmatched to any gene: 3. Per the germline V gene, CDR1 is MRHNA and CDR2 is SNTAGT. This CDR3 is built from 15 residues.

The J gene is TRBJ2-6, the V gene TRBV13; D remains ambiguous. There are 13 residues in the CDR3. Trimming removed 5 bases from V and 3 bases from J, with 5 bases in between. Per germline, CDR1 PRHDT and CDR2 FYEKMQ (reference sequence). The CDR3 region is CASSPGGANVLTF. The CDR3 nucleotides read TGTGCCAGCAGCCCGGGTGGGGCCAACGTCCTGACTTTC.

J is TRBJ2-2 and V is TRBV5-1; TRBD2 might be the D (6 bases). There are 14 residues in the CDR3. The germline gives CDR1 SGHRS, CDR2 YFSETQ. Trimming took 0 bases from V and 5 from J, leaving 8 bases between them. CDR3 in DNA: TGCGCCAGCAGCTTGGGGAGGGGAACCGGGGAGCTGTTTTTT. Its protein product is CASSLGRGTGELFF. The full variable domain, in which reference TRBV5-1 and TRBJ2-2 provide the parts outside the CDR3, is KAGVTQTPRYLIKTRGQQVTLSCSPISGHRSVSWYQQTPGQGLQFLFEYFSETQRNKGNFPGRFSGRQFSNSRSEMNVSTLELGDSALYLCASSLGRGTGELFFGEGSRLTVL.

The chain has TRBV28 and TRBJ1-3, with 9 bases aligning to TRBD1. Germline lookup yields CDR1 MDHEN and CDR2 SYDVKM. Germline trimming cut 4 bases from V and 4 bases from J; bases unmatched to any gene: 8. The CDR3 is 16 amino acids. CDR3 amino acids: CASSSRDRAEGNTIYF. The CDR3 DNA sequence: TGTGCCAGCAGTTCCCGGGACAGGGCCGAGGGAAACACCATATATTTT. Filled out from reference TRBV28 and TRBJ1-3, the complete variable domain reads DVKVTQSSRYLVKRTGEKVFLECVQDMDHENMFWYRQDPGLGLRLIYFSYDVKMKEKGDIPEGYSVSREKKERFSLILESASTNQTSMYLCASSSRDRAEGNTIYFGEGSWLTVV.

This sequence joins TRBV18 and TRBJ1-6, with 10 bases matching TRBD1. The germline V gene has CDR1 KGHSH and CDR2 LQKENI. This CDR3 is built from 16 residues. Trimming at V came to 1 base and at J to 11 bases, leaving 8 bases not matched to a gene. CDR3 sequence reads: CASSPQRTGGLAPLHF. The CDR3 nucleotides are TGTGCCAGCTCACCACAAAGGACAGGGGGTTTAGCACCCCTCCACTTT.

The genes are TRBV5-1 and TRBJ2-3, with D maybe TRBD2 (6 bases). Germline lookup yields CDR1 SGHRS and CDR2 YFSETQ. V was pared by 0 bases and J by 2 bases, with 13 bases between. The CDR3 runs to 16 residues. The CDR3 bases are TGCGCCAGCAGCTTGGCCTCGGGGGTAAACACAGATACGCAGTATTTT. This gives the protein CASSLASGVNTDTQYF.

The chain is built from TRBV27 and TRBJ1-2, with 7 nucleotides matching TRBD1. The CDR3 consists of 14 residues. V gave up 6 bases and J gave up 2 bases; unmatched junction bases: 6. Looked up from germline, CDR1 is MNHEY and CDR2 is SMNVEV (reference sequence). CDR3 coding DNA: TGTGCCAGCAGCCCTACAGGGGCCAACTATGGCTACACCTTC. This codes for CASSPTGANYGYTF.

The V gene is TRBV27, the J gene TRBJ1-5, with D perhaps TRBD1 (5 bases). The CDR3 loop spans 12 amino acids. Germline CDR1 and CDR2: MNHEY and SMNVEV (reference sequence). V lost 8 bases, J lost 5 bases, and 10 bases lay in between. CDR3 residues: CASGGGYQPQHF. Here the CDR3 DNA reads TGTGCCAGCGGGGGGGGGTATCAGCCCCAGCATTTT.

This chain joins TRBV11-3 and TRBJ2-2; TRBD1 matches at 7 bases. There are 14 residues in the CDR3. Germline CDR1 SGHNT, CDR2 YENEEA. The J segment lost 6 bases and the V segment lost 5 bases, leaving 6 bases of the junction unmatched. The CDR3 sequence is CASSRGGTSGELFF. The CDR3 nucleotides are TGTGCCAGCAGCCGAGGGGGCACGTCCGGGGAGCTGTTTTTT.

In regard to this clone: Other nucleotide sequences from this sample produce the same CDR3. This sequence joins TRBV19 and TRBJ1-2; 9 bases align to TRBD1. Trimming at V came to 0 bases and at J to 2 bases, leaving 4 bases not matched to a gene. There are 16 residues in the CDR3. CDR1 LNHDA and CDR2 SQIVND come from the germline V gene (reference sequence). Here the CDR3 DNA reads TGTGCCAGTAGTATAGATTTAGGACAGGGGAACTATGGCTACACCTTC. Translated: CASSIDLGQGNYGYTF.

The rearrangement joins TRBV7-2 to TRBJ1-1; D ambiguous. The V end was cut by 2 bases, the J end by 4 bases, with 11 bases between. This CDR3 has 14 amino acids. Looked up from germline, CDR1 is SGHTA and CDR2 is FQGNSA. Written as DNA, the CDR3 is TGTGCCAGCAGCTTAAGTTCAGAATTCACTGAAGCTTTCTTT. Translation: CASSLSSEFTEAFF.

The chain carries TRBV2 and TRBJ2-7; 10 nucleotides line up with TRBD2. The V gene's germline CDR1 is SNHLY and CDR2 FYNNEI. This CDR3 is built from 16 residues. The junction had 8 bases not matched to a gene; V was cut back by 6 bases and J by 0 bases. As DNA, the CDR3 is TGTGCCAGCAGCTCCCAACTAGCGGGGAACTCCTACGAGCAGTACTTC. As protein: CASSSQLAGNSYEQYF.

The chain recombines TRBV7-3 with TRBJ1-2; D perhaps matches TRBD1 (6 bases). CDR1 SGHTA and CDR2 FQGTGA come from the germline V gene. CDR3 size: 15 residues. Trimming left V 2 bases short and J 1 base short, with 11 bases between. As DNA, the CDR3 is TGTGCCAGCAGCTTACGGCCAGGGGATAACTATGGCTACACCTTC. Translated: CASSLRPGDNYGYTF.

V is TRBV28 and J is TRBJ2-1, with unresolved D. The V gene lost 1 base and the J gene lost 8 bases, with 12 bases spanning the gap. CDR1 MDHEN and CDR2 SYDVKM come from the germline V gene. The CDR3 is 14 residues long. DNA of the CDR3: TGTGCCAGCAGTTTATCAATAATCAGTGATGAGCAGTTCTTC. It specifies CASSLSIISDEQFF.

This clone was counted only a few times. This chain joins TRBV18 and TRBJ1-1; D call uncertain. With 4 bases removed from V and 1 base from J, the gap between germline ends came to 7 bases. The CDR3 is made up of 13 amino acids. The germline V gene encodes CDR1 KGHSH and CDR2 LQKENI. The CDR3 protein is CASSLQKNTEAFF. The CDR3 DNA sequence: TGTGCCAGCTCACTTCAGAAGAACACTGAAGCTTTCTTT. The complete variable domain, with remaining parts taken from reference TRBV18 and TRBJ1-1, reads NAGVMQNPRHLVRRRGQEARLRCSPMKGHSHVYWYRQLPEEGLKFMVYLQKENIIDESGMPKERFSAEFPKEGPSILRIQQVVRGDSAAYFCASSLQKNTEAFFGQGTRLTVV.

The chain employs TRBV5-4 and TRBJ2-7; D possibly corresponds to TRBD2 (6 bases). CDR1 and CDR2 (germline): SGHNT, YYREEE (reference sequence). The V gene lost 0 bases and the J gene lost 0 bases, with 13 bases spanning the gap. The CDR3 totals 16 residues. CDR3 nucleotide sequence: TGTGCCAGCAGCTTGGGCGGCGGGGCGAGCTCCTACGAGCAGTACTTC. This sequence encodes CASSLGGGASSYEQYF.

This chain links TRBV7-9 with TRBJ1-1, with D uncertain. The germline gives CDR1 SEHNR, CDR2 FQNEAQ (reference sequence). Trimming took off 6 bases at V and 3 bases at J, with 14 bases between the two ends. The CDR3 is made up of 14 amino acids. The CDR3 sequence is CASRGSMRDTEAFF. The CDR3 region has the DNA TGTGCCAGCAGGGGGTCCATGAGGGACACTGAAGCTTTCTTT.

This clone was counted once. The V call is TRBV28, the J call TRBJ2-7; 9 nucleotides agree with TRBD1. V dropped 1 base and J dropped 6; count of bases not matched to a gene: 7. The CDR3 extends over 15 amino acids. Germline V gene sequence: CDR1 MDHEN, CDR2 SYDVKM. The CDR3 DNA reads as TGTGCCAGCAGTTTATCGGGACAGGGCTCTGGCGAGCAGTACTTC. This translates into CASSLSGQGSGEQYF.

CDR3 coding DNA: TGTGCCAGCAGCCAAGAAGGGGGCGACGCTGAAGCTTTCTTT. This translates into CASSQEGGDAEAFF. V usage is TRBV3-1 (or the pseudogene TRBV3-2) and J usage is TRBJ1-1; the match to TRBD1 covers 7 bases. Germline V lookup: CDR1 LGHDT, CDR2 YNNKEL (reference sequence). This CDR3 has 14 residues. With V trimmed by 0 bases and J by 6 bases, 4 bases remained unmatched.

The CDR3 nucleotides are TGTGCCACCTCCGGGACAGGGGGGGGAGATACGCAGTATTTT. Translation gives CATSGTGGGDTQYF. This chain connects TRBV24-1 to TRBJ2-3; 11 bases are a match to TRBD1. V shed 9 bases and J 5 bases; nucleotides not matched to a gene: 6. The CDR3 sequence is 14 residues long. The germline V gene has CDR1 KGHDR and CDR2 SFDVKD.

The J gene is TRBJ1-2, the V gene TRBV7-9; no firm D call. The germline gives CDR1 SEHNR, CDR2 FQNEAQ (reference sequence). The CDR3 covers 13 residues. Trimming cost V 2 bases and J 2 bases, with 6 bases left between them. The CDR3 protein is CASSLSQNYGYTF. DNA for the CDR3: TGTGCCAGCAGCTTAAGTCAGAACTATGGCTACACCTTC.